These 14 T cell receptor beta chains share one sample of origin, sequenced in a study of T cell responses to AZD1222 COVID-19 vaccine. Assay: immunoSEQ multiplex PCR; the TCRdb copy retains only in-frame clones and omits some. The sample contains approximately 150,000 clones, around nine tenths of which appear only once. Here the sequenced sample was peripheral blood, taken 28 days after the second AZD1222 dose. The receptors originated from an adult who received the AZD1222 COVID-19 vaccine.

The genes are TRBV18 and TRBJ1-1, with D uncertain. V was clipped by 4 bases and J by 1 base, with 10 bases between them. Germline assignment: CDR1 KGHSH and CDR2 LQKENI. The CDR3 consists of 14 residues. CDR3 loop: CASSLKTENTEAFF. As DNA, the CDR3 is TGTGCCAGCTCACTGAAAACGGAGAACACTGAAGCTTTCTTT.

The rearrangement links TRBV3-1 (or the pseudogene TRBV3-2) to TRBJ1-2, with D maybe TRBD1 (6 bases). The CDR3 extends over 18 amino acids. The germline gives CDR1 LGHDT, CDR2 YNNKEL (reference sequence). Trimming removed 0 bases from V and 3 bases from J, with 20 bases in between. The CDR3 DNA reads TGTGCCAGCAGCCAAGACCCTAGAGGAGGACAGCGATACTATGGCTACACCTTC. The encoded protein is CASSQDPRGGQRYYGYTF.

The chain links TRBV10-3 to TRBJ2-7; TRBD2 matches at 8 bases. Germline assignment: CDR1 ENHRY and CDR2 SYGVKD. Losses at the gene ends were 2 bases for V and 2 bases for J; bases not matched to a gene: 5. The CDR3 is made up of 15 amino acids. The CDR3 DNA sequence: TGTGCCATCAGTGAGACGGCGGGAGGAGCCTACGAGCAGTACTTC. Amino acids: CAISETAGGAYEQYF.

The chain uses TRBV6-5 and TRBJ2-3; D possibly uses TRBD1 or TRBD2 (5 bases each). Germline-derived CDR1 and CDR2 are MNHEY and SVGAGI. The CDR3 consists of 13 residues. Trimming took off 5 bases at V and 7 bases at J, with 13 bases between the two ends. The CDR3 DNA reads TGTGCCAGCAGTAGGACCGGGGCCAATACGCAGTATTTT. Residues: CASSRTGANTQYF.

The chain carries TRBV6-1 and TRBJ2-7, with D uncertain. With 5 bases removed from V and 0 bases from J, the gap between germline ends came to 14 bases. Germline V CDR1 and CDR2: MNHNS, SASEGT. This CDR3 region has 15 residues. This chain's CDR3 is CASSSPTLSSYEQYF. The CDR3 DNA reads TGTGCCAGCAGTTCTCCAACTCTGAGCTCCTACGAGCAGTACTTC.

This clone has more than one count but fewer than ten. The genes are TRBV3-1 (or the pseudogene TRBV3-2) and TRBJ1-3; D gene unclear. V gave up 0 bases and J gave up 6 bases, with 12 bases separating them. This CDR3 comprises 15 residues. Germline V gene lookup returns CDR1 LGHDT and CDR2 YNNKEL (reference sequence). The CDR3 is CASSQEAARINTIYF. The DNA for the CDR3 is TGTGCCAGCAGCCAAGAGGCCGCTCGGATAAACACCATATATTTT.

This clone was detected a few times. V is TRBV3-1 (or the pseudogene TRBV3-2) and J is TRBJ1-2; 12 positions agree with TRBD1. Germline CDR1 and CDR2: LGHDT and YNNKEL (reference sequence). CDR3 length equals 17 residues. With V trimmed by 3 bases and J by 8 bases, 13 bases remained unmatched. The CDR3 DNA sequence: TGTGCCAGCAGCCATCCCGTAACCGGGACAGGGGGCGAGGGCTACACCTTC. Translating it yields CASSHPVTGTGGEGYTF.

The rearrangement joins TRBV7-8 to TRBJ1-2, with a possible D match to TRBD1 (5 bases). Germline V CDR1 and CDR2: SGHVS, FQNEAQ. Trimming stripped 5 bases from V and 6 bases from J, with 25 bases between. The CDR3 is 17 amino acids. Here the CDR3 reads CASSPYGRIGTPDGYTF. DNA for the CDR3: TGTGCCAGCAGCCCATATGGGCGTATAGGGACCCCGGATGGCTACACCTTC. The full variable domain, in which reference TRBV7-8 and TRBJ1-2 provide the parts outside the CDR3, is GAGVSQSPRYKVAKRGQDVALRCDPISGHVSLFWYQQALGQGPEFLTYFQNEAQLDKSGLPSDRFFAERPEGSVSTLKIQRTQQEDSAVYLCASSPYGRIGTPDGYTFGSGTRLTVV.

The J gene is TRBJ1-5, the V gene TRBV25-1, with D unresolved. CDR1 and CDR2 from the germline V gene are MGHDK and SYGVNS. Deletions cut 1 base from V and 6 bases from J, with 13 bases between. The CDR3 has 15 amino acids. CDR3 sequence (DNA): TGTGCCAGCAGTGAATCATTAGAGGGTGGTCAGCCCCAGCATTTT. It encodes CASSESLEGGQPQHF.

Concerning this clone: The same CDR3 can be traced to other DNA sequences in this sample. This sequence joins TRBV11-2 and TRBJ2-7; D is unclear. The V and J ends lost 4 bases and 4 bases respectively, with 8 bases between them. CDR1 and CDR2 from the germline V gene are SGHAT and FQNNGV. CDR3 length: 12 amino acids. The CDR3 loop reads CASSSDGYEQYF. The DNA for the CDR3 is TGTGCCAGCAGCTCGGACGGGTACGAGCAGTACTTC.

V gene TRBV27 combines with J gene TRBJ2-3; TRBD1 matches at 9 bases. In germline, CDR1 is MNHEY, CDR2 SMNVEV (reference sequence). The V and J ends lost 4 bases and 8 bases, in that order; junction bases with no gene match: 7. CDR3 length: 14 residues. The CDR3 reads CASSSGTGWGTQYF. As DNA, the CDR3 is TGTGCCAGCAGTTCCGGGACAGGGTGGGGTACGCAGTATTTT.

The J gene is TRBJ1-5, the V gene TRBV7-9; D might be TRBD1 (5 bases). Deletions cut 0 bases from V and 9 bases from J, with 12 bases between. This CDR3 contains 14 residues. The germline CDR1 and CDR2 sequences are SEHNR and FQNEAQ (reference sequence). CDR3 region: CASSLAGEGSPQHF. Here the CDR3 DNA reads TGTGCCAGCAGCTTAGCAGGGGAGGGTTCGCCCCAGCATTTT.

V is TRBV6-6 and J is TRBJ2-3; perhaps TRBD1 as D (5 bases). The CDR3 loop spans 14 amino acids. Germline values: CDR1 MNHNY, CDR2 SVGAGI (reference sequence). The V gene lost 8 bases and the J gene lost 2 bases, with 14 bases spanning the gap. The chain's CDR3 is CASSQAINTDTQYF. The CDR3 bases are TGTGCCAGCTCACAGGCGATAAACACAGATACGCAGTATTTT.

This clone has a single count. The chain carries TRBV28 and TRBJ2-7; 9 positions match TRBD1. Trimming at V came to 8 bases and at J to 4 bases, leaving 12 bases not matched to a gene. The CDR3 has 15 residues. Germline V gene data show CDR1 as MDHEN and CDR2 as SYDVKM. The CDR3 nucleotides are TGTGCCAGCCTGGACAGGGGCGCAGGGGGATACGAGCAGTACTTC. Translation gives CASLDRGAGGYEQYF.